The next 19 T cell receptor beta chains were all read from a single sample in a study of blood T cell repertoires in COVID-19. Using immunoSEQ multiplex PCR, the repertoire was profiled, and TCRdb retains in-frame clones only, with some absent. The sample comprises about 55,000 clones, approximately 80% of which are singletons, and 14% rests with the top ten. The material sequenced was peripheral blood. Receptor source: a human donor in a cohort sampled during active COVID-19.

The CDR3 coding sequence is TGTGCCAGCAGCACCGGACAAGGATCTAATGAAAAACTGTTTTTT. Translation gives CASSTGQGSNEKLFF. V usage is TRBV7-2 and J usage is TRBJ1-4, with D possibly TRBD1 on 5 matching bases. V was cut by 5 bases and J by 3 bases, with 13 bases left in between. Germline V CDR1 and CDR2: SGHTA, FQGNSA. The CDR3 extends over 15 amino acids.

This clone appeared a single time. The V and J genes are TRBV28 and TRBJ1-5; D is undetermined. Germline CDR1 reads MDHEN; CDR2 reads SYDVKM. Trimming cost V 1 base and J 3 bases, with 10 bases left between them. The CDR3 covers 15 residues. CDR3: CASSLSYGINQPQHF. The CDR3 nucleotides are TGTGCCAGCAGTTTATCATACGGGATCAATCAGCCCCAGCATTTT. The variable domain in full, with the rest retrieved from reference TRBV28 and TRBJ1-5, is DVKVTQSSRYLVKRTGEKVFLECVQDMDHENMFWYRQDPGLGLRLIYFSYDVKMKEKGDIPEGYSVSREKKERFSLILESASTNQTSMYLCASSLSYGINQPQHFGDGTRLSIL.

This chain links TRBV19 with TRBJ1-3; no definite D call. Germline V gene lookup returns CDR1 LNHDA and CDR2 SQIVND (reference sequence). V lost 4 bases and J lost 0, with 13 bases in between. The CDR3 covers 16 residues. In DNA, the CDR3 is TGTGCCAGTAGTACAAGCGAGGGTAACTCTGGAAACACCATATATTTT. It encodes CASSTSEGNSGNTIYF.

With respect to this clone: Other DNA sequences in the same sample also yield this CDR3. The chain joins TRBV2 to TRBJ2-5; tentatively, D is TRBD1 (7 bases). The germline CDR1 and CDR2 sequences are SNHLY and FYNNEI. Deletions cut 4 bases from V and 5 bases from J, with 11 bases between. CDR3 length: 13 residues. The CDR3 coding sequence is TGTGCCAGCAGTGGGCAGGGGGGCGAGACCCAGTACTTC. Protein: CASSGQGGETQYF.

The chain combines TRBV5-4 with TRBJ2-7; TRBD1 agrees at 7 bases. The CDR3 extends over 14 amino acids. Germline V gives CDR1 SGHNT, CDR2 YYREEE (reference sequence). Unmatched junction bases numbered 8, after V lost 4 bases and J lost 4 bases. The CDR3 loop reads CASSHRDRGYEQYF. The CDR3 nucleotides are TGTGCCAGCAGCCACCGGGACAGAGGTTACGAGCAGTACTTC.

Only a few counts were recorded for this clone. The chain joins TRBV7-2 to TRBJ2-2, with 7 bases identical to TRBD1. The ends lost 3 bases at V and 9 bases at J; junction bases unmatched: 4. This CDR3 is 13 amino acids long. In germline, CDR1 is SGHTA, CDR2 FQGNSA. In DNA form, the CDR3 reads TGTGCCAGCAGCTTCCGACAGGGTAGGGAGCTGTTTTTT. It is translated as CASSFRQGRELFF.

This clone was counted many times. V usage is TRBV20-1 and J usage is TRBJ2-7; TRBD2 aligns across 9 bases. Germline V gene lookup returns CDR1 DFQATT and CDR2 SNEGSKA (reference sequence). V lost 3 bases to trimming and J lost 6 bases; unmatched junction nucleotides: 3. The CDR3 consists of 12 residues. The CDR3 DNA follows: TGCAGTGCTAGTAGCGGGAGAATCGAGCAGTACTTC. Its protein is CSASSGRIEQYF.

CDR3 nucleotides: TGTGCCAGTACGATGGAGCCCGATTTCTATGGCTACACCTTC. Protein product: CASTMEPDFYGYTF. This chain joins TRBV19 and TRBJ1-2; no firm D call. Germline loops: CDR1 LNHDA, CDR2 SQIVND (reference sequence). The CDR3 covers 14 residues. The V end lost 7 bases, the J end lost 4 bases, and 16 bases lay between the germline ends.

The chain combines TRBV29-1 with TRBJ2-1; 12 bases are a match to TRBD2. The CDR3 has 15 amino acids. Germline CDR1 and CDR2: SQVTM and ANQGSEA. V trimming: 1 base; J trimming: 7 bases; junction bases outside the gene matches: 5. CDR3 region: CSVEGWTSGDNEQFF. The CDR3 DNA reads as TGCAGCGTTGAAGGTTGGACTAGCGGGGATAATGAGCAGTTCTTC.

CDR3 residues: CASTKTLPGQGYNEQFF. In DNA, the CDR3 is TGTGCCAGCACCAAAACGCTTCCGGGACAGGGCTACAATGAGCAGTTCTTC. This sequence joins TRBV11-2 and TRBJ2-1; 9 nucleotides match TRBD1. V lost 7 bases, J lost 3 bases, and 13 bases stayed unmatched. The germline V gene encodes CDR1 SGHAT and CDR2 FQNNGV. CDR3 length: 17 residues.

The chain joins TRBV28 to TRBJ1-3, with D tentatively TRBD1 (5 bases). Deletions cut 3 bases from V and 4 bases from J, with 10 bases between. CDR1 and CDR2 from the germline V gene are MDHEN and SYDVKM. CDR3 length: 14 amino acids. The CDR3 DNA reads TGTGCCAGCAGTTTGGGGGGAGTGGGAAACACCATATATTTT. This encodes CASSLGGVGNTIYF.

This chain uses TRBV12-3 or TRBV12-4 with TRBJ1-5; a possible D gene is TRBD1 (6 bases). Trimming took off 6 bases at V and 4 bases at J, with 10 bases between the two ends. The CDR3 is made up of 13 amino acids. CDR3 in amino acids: CASRGTLNQPQHF. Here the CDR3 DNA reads TGTGCCAGCAGGGGGACACTTAATCAGCCCCAGCATTTT.

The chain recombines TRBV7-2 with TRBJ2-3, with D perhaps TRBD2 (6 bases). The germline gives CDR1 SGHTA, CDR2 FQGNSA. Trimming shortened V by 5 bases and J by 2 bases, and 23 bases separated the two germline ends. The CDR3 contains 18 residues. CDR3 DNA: TGTGCCAGCAGCGCCGAGCGGGTTGTCGGCGGATACACAGATACGCAGTATTTT. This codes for CASSAERVVGGYTDTQYF. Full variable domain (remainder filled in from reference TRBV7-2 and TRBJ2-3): GAGVSQSPSNKVTEKGKDVELRCDPISGHTALYWYRQSLGQGLEFLIYFQGNSAPDKSGLPSDRFSAERTGGSVSTLTIQRTQQEDSAVYLCASSAERVVGGYTDTQYFGPGTRLTVL.

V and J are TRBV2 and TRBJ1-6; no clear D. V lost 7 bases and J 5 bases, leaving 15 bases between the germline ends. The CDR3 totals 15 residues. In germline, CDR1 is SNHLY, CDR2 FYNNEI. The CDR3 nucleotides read TGTGCCAGCACTGAGGGAGTGGTTAATAATTCACCCCTCCACTTT. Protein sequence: CASTEGVVNNSPLHF.

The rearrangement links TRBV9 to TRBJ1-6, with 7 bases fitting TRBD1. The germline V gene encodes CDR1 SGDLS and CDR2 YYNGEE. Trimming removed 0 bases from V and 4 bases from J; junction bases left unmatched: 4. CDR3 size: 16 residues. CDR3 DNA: TGTGCCAGCAGCGTAGAGGGGGCCCTTTATAATTCACCCCTCCACTTT. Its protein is CASSVEGALYNSPLHF.

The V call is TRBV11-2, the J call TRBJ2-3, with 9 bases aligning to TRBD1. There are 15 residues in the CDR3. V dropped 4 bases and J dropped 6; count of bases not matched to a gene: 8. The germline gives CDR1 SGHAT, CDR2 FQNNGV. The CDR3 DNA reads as TGTGCCAGCAGCTCCGGGACAGGGTACGCCGATACGCAGTATTTT. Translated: CASSSGTGYADTQYF.

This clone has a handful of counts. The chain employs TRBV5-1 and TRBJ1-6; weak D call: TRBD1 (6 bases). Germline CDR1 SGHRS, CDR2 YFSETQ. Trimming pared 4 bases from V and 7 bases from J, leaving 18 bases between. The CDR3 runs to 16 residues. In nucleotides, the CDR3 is TGCGCCAGCAGCCCCACCCAGGGCAGGGGAAATTCACCCCTCCACTTT. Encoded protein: CASSPTQGRGNSPLHF.

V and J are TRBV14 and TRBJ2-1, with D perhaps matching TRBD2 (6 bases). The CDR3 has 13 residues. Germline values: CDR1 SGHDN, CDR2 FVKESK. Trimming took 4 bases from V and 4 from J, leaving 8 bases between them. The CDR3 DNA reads TGTGCCAGCAGCCCGGGACTTTACAATGAGCAGTTCTTC. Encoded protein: CASSPGLYNEQFF.

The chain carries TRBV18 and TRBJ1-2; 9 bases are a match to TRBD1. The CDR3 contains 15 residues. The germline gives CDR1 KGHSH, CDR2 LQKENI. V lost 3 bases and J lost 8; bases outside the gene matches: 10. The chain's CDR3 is CASSPRQGVTGGYTF. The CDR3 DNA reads TGTGCCAGCTCACCGAGACAGGGGGTCACTGGGGGCTACACCTTC.